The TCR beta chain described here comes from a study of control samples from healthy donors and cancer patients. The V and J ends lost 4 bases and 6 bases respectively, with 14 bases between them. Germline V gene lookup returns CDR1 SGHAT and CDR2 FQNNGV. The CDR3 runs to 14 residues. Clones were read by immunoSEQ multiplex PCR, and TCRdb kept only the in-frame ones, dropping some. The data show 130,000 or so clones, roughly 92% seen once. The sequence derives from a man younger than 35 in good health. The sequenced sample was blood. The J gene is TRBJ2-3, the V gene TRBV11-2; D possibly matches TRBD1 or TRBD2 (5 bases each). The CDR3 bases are TGTGCCAGCAGCTACGCACAGTGGGGGGATACGCAGTATTTT. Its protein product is CASSYAQWGDTQYF. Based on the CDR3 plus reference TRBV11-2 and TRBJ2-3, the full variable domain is EAGVAQSPRYKIIEKRQSVAFWCNPISGHATLYWYQQILGQGPKLLIQFQNNGVVDDSQLPKDRFSAERLKGVDSTLKIQPAKLEDSAVYLCASSYAQWGDTQYFGPGTRLTVL.